One and the same sample provided the 7 T cell receptor beta chains below, sequenced in a study of CD8+ T cells in alopecia areata. Extracted RNA was reverse transcribed into cDNA, the sequencing template. This table comes from immunoSEQ multiplex PCR, and its TCRdb copy is limited to in-frame clones, with some not included. In the table there are 200,000 to 250,000 clones, over 60% of which are singletons. Treatment specified: oral pan-JAK inhibitor, 5-10 mg twice daily. Sequenced here: CD4+ T cells sorted from blood, sampled at week 4, from a patient treated with tofacitinib. Every receptor here comes from a human donor with alopecia areata.

The rearrangement uses TRBV5-4 and TRBJ2-7; 7 positions agree with TRBD2. V shed 7 bases and J 5 bases; nucleotides not matched to a gene: 3. This CDR3 comprises 11 residues. Germline V gene data show CDR1 as SGHNT and CDR2 as YYREEE (reference sequence). CDR3 DNA sequence: TGTGCCAGCGGCCGGGGGGACGAGCAGTACTTC. This encodes CASGRGDEQYF.

The chain combines TRBV5-1 with TRBJ1-2; D remains unclear. The length of the CDR3 is 13 residues. Germline V gene data show CDR1 as SGHRS and CDR2 as YFSETQ. V lost 2 bases and J lost 6, with 11 bases in between. In DNA form, the CDR3 reads TGCGCCAGCAGCTTCAATGGGGAGAATGGCTACACCTTC. Translated: CASSFNGENGYTF.

The V call is TRBV27, the J call TRBJ1-5; D might be TRBD1 (5 bases). The CDR3 runs 17 residues. Germline V gives CDR1 MNHEY, CDR2 SMNVEV (reference sequence). Between the trimmed V and J ends, which lost 3 bases and 2 bases, there was a span of 17 bases. The CDR3 nucleotides read TGTGCCAGCAGTTTGCGCGGGGACTTAACGGGCAATCAGCCCCAGCATTTT. It codes for CASSLRGDLTGNQPQHF.

The genes are TRBV27 and TRBJ2-1; TRBD1 matches 8 bases. The junction had 7 bases not matched to a gene; V was cut back by 5 bases and J by 4 bases. Germline V gene lookup returns CDR1 MNHEY and CDR2 SMNVEV (reference sequence). The CDR3 sequence is 15 residues long. The CDR3 DNA is TGTGCCAGCAGTCCAAACAGGGGGTCATACAATGAGCAGTTCTTC. Its protein product is CASSPNRGSYNEQFF.

The rearrangement links TRBV7-9 to TRBJ1-1, with D hard to call. This CDR3 contains 14 residues. Germline V gene sequence: CDR1 SEHNR, CDR2 FQNEAQ (reference sequence). Trimming shortened V by 5 bases and J by 3 bases, and 13 bases separated the two germline ends. CDR3 amino acids: CASSPDWRDTEAFF. The CDR3 nucleotides are TGTGCCAGCAGCCCAGATTGGAGGGACACTGAAGCTTTCTTT.

The chain is built from TRBV4-3 and TRBJ1-1, with 7 bases that match TRBD1. The CDR3 length is 13 residues. Looked up from germline, CDR1 is LGHNA and CDR2 is YSLEER. Germline trimming cut 6 bases from V and 0 bases from J; bases unmatched to any gene: 1. The CDR3 region has the DNA TGCGCCAGCAGAGGGACAGTGAACACTGAAGCTTTCTTT. Amino acid sequence: CASRGTVNTEAFF.

The rearrangement links TRBV5-1 to TRBJ2-7, with D perhaps matching TRBD1 (6 bases). Germline V lookup: CDR1 SGHRS, CDR2 YFSETQ. The ends were cut back, 5 bases at V and 3 bases at J, with 15 bases in the middle. The length of the CDR3 is 14 residues. The CDR3 spells CASRSVGTNYEQYF. The CDR3 DNA reads TGCGCCAGCAGAAGTGTAGGGACAAACTACGAGCAGTACTTC.